These 22 T cell receptor beta chains share one sample of origin, sequenced in a study of T cell responses to AZD1222 COVID-19 vaccine. Some clones are missing from TCRdb's copy, which holds only in-frame ones; the method was immunoSEQ multiplex PCR. The sample holds 95,000 to 150,000 clones, around 88% seen once. The sequenced sample was peripheral blood, obtained on day 0 of AZD1222 vaccination. The origin of the receptors is an adult in good health.

This chain joins TRBV2 and TRBJ2-7; TRBD1 matches at 7 bases. Per germline, CDR1 SNHLY and CDR2 FYNNEI. CDR3 length: 14 residues. V shed 7 bases, J shed 2 bases, and the junction held 8 bases outside the gene matches. CDR3 sequence reads: CASKLDRVAYEQYF. As DNA, the CDR3 is TGTGCCAGCAAACTCGACAGGGTGGCCTACGAGCAGTACTTC.

This chain links TRBV6-5 with TRBJ2-7, with D tentatively TRBD1 (5 bases). Germline loops: CDR1 MNHEY, CDR2 SVGAGI. V was clipped by 0 bases and J by 5 bases, with 8 bases between them. This CDR3 is built from 13 residues. The CDR3 DNA reads TGTGCCAGCAGTTACTCCAGGGCCCACGAGCAGTACTTC. Translation gives CASSYSRAHEQYF.

The chain links TRBV6-5 to TRBJ1-5; D perhaps matches TRBD1 (6 bases). The CDR3 covers 12 residues. Germline CDR1 MNHEY, CDR2 SVGAGI. Trimming took off 6 bases at V and 6 bases at J, with 9 bases between the two ends. The CDR3 loop reads CASSLDSQPQHF. The CDR3 DNA is TGTGCCAGCAGCCTGGACAGTCAGCCCCAGCATTTT.

V is TRBV19 and J is TRBJ1-6, with TRBD1 matching 11 bases. Losses at the gene ends were 4 bases for V and 5 bases for J; bases not matched to a gene: 1. This CDR3 has 15 amino acids. CDR1 and CDR2 (germline): LNHDA, SQIVND (reference sequence). The CDR3, as DNA: TGTGCCAGTAGTAGGACAGGGGGCAATAATTCACCCCTCCACTTT. Protein product: CASSRTGGNNSPLHF.

This chain connects TRBV2 to TRBJ2-5; possibly TRBD2 for D (6 bases). This CDR3 spans 15 amino acids. Between the trimmed V and J ends, which lost 6 bases and 5 bases, there was a span of 19 bases. Germline V gives CDR1 SNHLY, CDR2 FYNNEI. In DNA form, the CDR3 reads TGTGCCAGCAGCTCTCAGGGTGGCGGGGACGAGACCCAGTACTTC. Protein sequence: CASSSQGGGDETQYF.

This chain uses TRBV5-6 with TRBJ1-2; tentatively, D is TRBD1 (6 bases). The CDR3 is 14 amino acids. Germline lookup yields CDR1 SGHDT and CDR2 YYEEEE. Trimming stripped 6 bases from V and 4 bases from J, with 16 bases between. CDR3 loop: CASTSGGAFYGYTF. The CDR3 DNA sequence: TGTGCCAGCACCTCGGGGGGGGCGTTCTATGGCTACACCTTC.

V and J are TRBV11-2 and TRBJ1-1, with D maybe TRBD1 (5 bases). CDR3 length: 17 residues. Trimming took 3 bases from V and 4 from J, leaving 21 bases between them. Per germline, CDR1 SGHAT and CDR2 FQNNGV. The CDR3: CASSLGPGRSEATEAFF. CDR3 DNA sequence: TGTGCCAGCAGCTTGGGGCCCGGGAGGTCGGAGGCCACTGAAGCTTTCTTT.

The chain uses TRBV28 and TRBJ1-4, with a possible D match to TRBD1 (5 bases). There are 14 residues in the CDR3. Germline V gene lookup returns CDR1 MDHEN and CDR2 SYDVKM. Trimming left V 6 bases short and J 8 bases short, with 16 bases between. CDR3 sequence: CASRLGGVGEKLFF. CDR3 coding DNA: TGTGCCAGCAGGCTAGGAGGGGTTGGGGAAAAACTGTTTTTT.

The chain joins TRBV9 to TRBJ2-3, with 11 bases lining up with TRBD2. This CDR3 contains 17 residues. Germline loops: CDR1 SGDLS, CDR2 YYNGEE. V was clipped by 3 bases and J by 4 bases; unmatched bases: 10. CDR3 DNA: TGTGCCAGCAGCGCGAGAGGGAAACTAGCGGGGGCAGATACGCAGTATTTT. Translated, it gives CASSARGKLAGADTQYF.

The gene calls are TRBV5-6 and TRBJ2-7; TRBD1 matches at 11 bases. The CDR3 runs 14 residues. Trimming removed 4 bases from V and 2 bases from J; junction bases left unmatched: 2. Germline lookup yields CDR1 SGHDT and CDR2 YYEEEE. The CDR3 region is CASSPGQGAYEQYF. The CDR3 DNA is TGTGCCAGCAGCCCGGGACAGGGGGCCTACGAGCAGTACTTC. Full variable domain (missing parts from reference TRBV5-6 and TRBJ2-7): DAGVTQSPTHLIKTRGQQVTLRCSPKSGHDTVSWYQQALGQGPQFIFQYYEEEERQRGNFPDRFSGHQFPNYSSELNVNALLLGDSALYLCASSPGQGAYEQYFGPGTRLTVT.

V and J are TRBV29-1 and TRBJ1-1, with D perhaps TRBD1 (6 bases). V was cut by 7 bases and J by 0 bases, with 12 bases left in between. Germline assignment: CDR1 SQVTM and CDR2 ANQGSEA. The CDR3 has 13 residues. This chain's CDR3 is CSGTGLLNTEAFF. The CDR3 DNA reads TGCAGCGGAACAGGGCTTTTGAACACTGAAGCTTTCTTT.

This chain joins TRBV12-5 and TRBJ2-5; D assignment may be TRBD1 or TRBD2 (5 bases each). This CDR3 comprises 12 residues. Trimming removed 2 bases from V and 5 bases from J, with 6 bases in between. The germline V gene has CDR1 LGHNT and CDR2 FRNRAP. The CDR3 spells CASGLWGETQYF. CDR3 sequence (DNA): TGTGCTAGTGGTTTGTGGGGGGAGACCCAGTACTTC.

With regard to this clone: The sample has other DNA sequences that encode this CDR3 too. This sequence joins TRBV5-1 and TRBJ1-3; D not resolved. CDR1 is SGHRS, CDR2 YFSETQ, per germline. This CDR3 comprises 13 residues. V gave up 0 bases and J gave up 3 bases, with 4 bases separating them. CDR3 protein: CASSLGLGNTIYF. The CDR3 region has the DNA TGCGCCAGCAGCTTGGGTCTTGGAAACACCATATATTTT. Drawing the rest from reference TRBV5-1 and TRBJ1-3, the complete variable domain is KAGVTQTPRYLIKTRGQQVTLSCSPISGHRSVSWYQQTPGQGLQFLFEYFSETQRNKGNFPGRFSGRQFSNSRSEMNVSTLELGDSALYLCASSLGLGNTIYFGEGSWLTVV.

The chain carries TRBV18 and TRBJ1-2, with no clear D. CDR1 is KGHSH and CDR2 is LQKENI in the germline V gene. The CDR3 covers 14 residues. Trimming removed 4 bases from V and 4 bases from J, with 13 bases in between. The CDR3 DNA reads TGTGCCAGCTCACAAGGAGAAGAAGGCTATGGCTACACCTTC. Translation gives CASSQGEEGYGYTF.

The rearrangement links TRBV6-2 or TRBV6-3 to TRBJ1-5; D may be TRBD1 (5 bases). The germline V gene encodes CDR1 MNHEY and CDR2 SVGEGT. This CDR3 comprises 14 residues. Deletions cut 0 bases from V and 4 bases from J, with 7 bases between. CDR3 loop: CASSYSGGNQPQHF. CDR3 DNA sequence: TGTGCCAGCAGTTACTCCGGGGGGAATCAGCCCCAGCATTTT.

This clone came up a few times. As DNA, the CDR3 is TGCGCCAGCAGCCAAGATCAGTCTTCGGGGAACACTGAAGCTTTCTTT. This encodes CASSQDQSSGNTEAFF. The J gene is TRBJ1-1, the V gene TRBV4-3; D is unresolved. The length of the CDR3 is 16 residues. CDR1 LGHNA and CDR2 YSLEER come from the germline V gene. V lost 0 bases to trimming and J lost 1 base, with 12 bases between them.

The chain combines TRBV4-1 with TRBJ2-7; D unresolved. Germline CDR1 MGHRA, CDR2 YSYEKL. V was trimmed by 2 bases and J by 3 bases, leaving 11 bases between them. The CDR3 consists of 14 residues. CDR3 sequence reads: CASSQHVRNYEQYF. The DNA of the CDR3 is TGCGCCAGCAGCCAACACGTCCGAAACTACGAGCAGTACTTC.

V usage is TRBV4-1 and J usage is TRBJ2-7, with TRBD1 matching over 8 bases. The CDR3 is made up of 13 amino acids. Germline CDR1 reads MGHRA; CDR2 reads YSYEKL. V shed 3 bases, J shed 6 bases, and the junction held 4 bases outside the gene matches. The CDR3 DNA follows: TGCGCCAGCAGCCATCCAGGGGGCGTCGAGCAGTACTTC. This translates into CASSHPGGVEQYF.

This chain joins TRBV29-1 and TRBJ2-7, with TRBD1 identical over 9 bases. Germline CDR1 reads SQVTM; CDR2 reads ANQGSEA. The CDR3 spans 12 residues. V dropped 3 bases and J dropped 3; count of bases not matched to a gene: 0. The CDR3 region is CSVEGQGYEQYF. The DNA for the CDR3 is TGCAGCGTTGAGGGACAGGGCTACGAGCAGTACTTC.

V is TRBV4-2 and J is TRBJ2-1; TRBD2 matches 10 bases. J was trimmed by 4 bases and V by 0 bases; bases with no gene match: 6. Germline CDR1 reads LGHNA; CDR2 reads YNFKEQ. The CDR3 loop spans 17 amino acids. This CDR3 is CASSQEDSGGIYNEQFF. CDR3 nucleotides: TGTGCCAGCAGCCAAGAGGATAGCGGGGGGATTTACAATGAGCAGTTCTTC.

The V gene is TRBV18, the J gene TRBJ1-1, with 8 positions matching TRBD1. Germline values: CDR1 KGHSH, CDR2 LQKENI. CDR3 size: 15 residues. The V gene end was trimmed by 3 bases and the J gene end by 3 bases; junction bases not matched to a gene: 6. The CDR3 spells CASSPRQGLDTEAFF. The CDR3 DNA is TGTGCCAGCTCACCCCGACAGGGGTTGGACACTGAAGCTTTCTTT. The full variable domain, with the rest looked up from reference TRBV18 and TRBJ1-1, is NAGVMQNPRHLVRRRGQEARLRCSPMKGHSHVYWYRQLPEEGLKFMVYLQKENIIDESGMPKERFSAEFPKEGPSILRIQQVVRGDSAAYFCASSPRQGLDTEAFFGQGTRLTVV.

This chain links TRBV7-8 with TRBJ1-1; D not certain. V gave up 5 bases and J gave up 1 base, with 8 bases separating them. The CDR3 spans 13 residues. Germline V gives CDR1 SGHVS, CDR2 FQNEAQ. CDR3 nucleotide sequence: TGTGCCAGCAGCCGGCTCCCGAACACTGAAGCTTTCTTT. Encoded protein: CASSRLPNTEAFF.